The 24 T cell receptor beta chains below were found in one sample sequenced in a study of CXCR3-negative and CXCR3-positive naive CD8 T cells. Their cognate antigens are unknown. Points from the study as a whole: Naive cells that were CXCR3-positive had more hydrophobic TRB CDR3s (compared with CXCR3-negative naive cells).

The authors prepared UMI-labeled TRB cDNA libraries by 5' RACE. For each CDR3 protein, TCRdb gives one entry from its re-call of the 5' RACE reads, without DNA. The specimen's table records 100,000 or so distinct CDR3 sequences. Sequences were obtained from naive CXCR3+ CD8+ T cells from blood. Subset: CD45RO-CCR7+CD27+CD95- naive CD8+ T cells expressing CXCR3 (TNR3+). The receptors were sampled from a human donor in good health. Some clones in this sample may be carry-over from other donors' samples.

The chain links TRBV11-3 to TRBJ1-1. The CDR3 contains 13 residues. Germline CDR1 reads SGHNT; CDR2 reads YENEEA. The CDR3 loop is CASSLEGNTEAFF.

V gene TRBV7-8 combines with J gene TRBJ2-1. Per germline, CDR1 SGHVS and CDR2 FQNEAQ. The CDR3 totals 12 residues. CDR3 amino acids: CASSLGVGEQFF. Supplemented by reference TRBV7-8 and TRBJ2-1, the full variable domain reads GAGVSQSPRYKVAKRGQDVALRCDPISGHVSLFWYQQALGQGPEFLTYFQNEAQLDKSGLPSDRFFAERPEGSVSTLKIQRTQQEDSAVYLCASSLGVGEQFFGPGTRLTVL.

Here the CDR3 reads CATSSSDYEQYF. V and J are TRBV15 and TRBJ2-7; TCRdb's D call of TRBD2 is untestable without DNA. The germline V gene encodes CDR1 LNHNV and CDR2 YYDKDF (reference sequence). This CDR3 region has 12 residues. Full variable domain (rest looked up from reference TRBV15 and TRBJ2-7): DAMVIQNPRYQVTQFGKPVTLSCSQTLNHNVMYWYQQKSSQAPKLLFHYYDKDFNNEADTPDNFQSRRPNTSFCFLDIRSPGLGDTAMYLCATSSSDYEQYFGPGTRLTVT.

This chain uses TRBV7-3 with TRBJ2-2; there is no DNA to check the TCRdb D call of TRBD2. The germline V gene encodes CDR1 SGHTA and CDR2 FQGTGA. The CDR3 has 15 residues. The CDR3 sequence: CASSFSGGNTGELFF.

The chain employs TRBV7-7 and TRBJ2-5; TCRdb reports TRBD1, a call that lacks DNA to check it against. The CDR3 loop spans 13 amino acids. Germline loops: CDR1 SSHAT, CDR2 FNYEAQ (reference sequence). Here the CDR3 reads CASSSRTQETQYF.

This chain connects TRBV29-1 to TRBJ2-7; TCRdb proposes TRBD2, but this gene call is untestable without DNA. Looked up from germline, CDR1 is SQVTM and CDR2 is ANQGSEA. The CDR3 is 15 amino acids. The CDR3 sequence: CSVEGREGRDYEQYF.

V and J are TRBV28 and TRBJ2-7; TCRdb proposes TRBD2, but this gene call is untestable without DNA. The CDR3 has 12 amino acids. CDR1 is MDHEN and CDR2 is SYDVKM in the germline V gene. This CDR3 is CASTPHGDEQYF.

J is TRBJ1-2 and V is TRBV3-1; the D call from TCRdb, TRBD1, cannot be confirmed without DNA. The germline gives CDR1 LGHDT, CDR2 YNNKEL (reference sequence). The CDR3 is made up of 18 amino acids. The CDR3 loop is CASSQAGQGLLFGYGYTF.

The chain recombines TRBV4-3 with TRBJ2-7; TCRdb selects TRBD2, and the lack of DNA leaves this call unchecked. The CDR3 spans 15 residues. The germline V gene has CDR1 LGHNA and CDR2 YSLEER. The CDR3 here is CASSQDSAGNYEQYF.

The rearrangement uses TRBV4-2 and TRBJ2-3; the D call from TCRdb, TRBD1, cannot be confirmed without DNA. Germline V gene sequence: CDR1 LGHNA, CDR2 YNFKEQ. The CDR3 spans 16 residues. The CDR3 sequence is CASSQELRGITDTQYF.

V and J are TRBV27 and TRBJ1-1; TCRdb names TRBD1, which stays unverified in the absence of DNA. This CDR3 region has 16 residues. Germline V lookup: CDR1 MNHEY, CDR2 SMNVEV (reference sequence). The CDR3 protein is CASSLSATGLYTEAFF.

The chain has TRBV7-9 and TRBJ2-6; the TRBD2 assignment by TCRdb is unverifiable without DNA. CDR3 size: 16 residues. Per the germline V gene, CDR1 is SEHNR and CDR2 is FQNEAQ (reference sequence). The CDR3: CASSPSAGYGANVLTF.

The genes are TRBV28 and TRBJ2-5; the TRBD1 assignment by TCRdb is unverifiable without DNA. Germline CDR1 MDHEN, CDR2 SYDVKM. CDR3 size: 15 residues. The CDR3 reads CASSYQGTPPETQYF.

The chain carries TRBV7-3 and TRBJ2-3; TCRdb selects TRBD2, and the lack of DNA leaves this call unchecked. The CDR3 length is 18 residues. CDR1 is SGHTA, CDR2 FQGTGA, per germline. This chain's CDR3 is CASSLTYRTSGHMDTQYF.

The J gene is TRBJ2-2, the V gene TRBV7-9; TCRdb selects TRBD1, and the lack of DNA leaves this call unchecked. CDR3 length equals 17 residues. Germline CDR1 SEHNR, CDR2 FQNEAQ (reference sequence). The CDR3 reads CASSLLGLSKYTGELFF.

This chain links TRBV23-1 with TRBJ2-6; TCRdb reports TRBD1, a call that lacks DNA to check it against. TRBV23-1 is labeled an ORF, and its function is uncertain. The CDR3 consists of 19 residues. The CDR3 sequence is CASSQRRMTETSGANVLTF.

The chain carries TRBV7-2 and TRBJ1-2; the D call from TCRdb, TRBD1, cannot be confirmed without DNA. Germline V CDR1 and CDR2: SGHTA, FQGNSA. The CDR3 is made up of 13 amino acids. CDR3 region: CASGSRGRSGYTF. The entire variable domain, with the rest obtained from reference TRBV7-2 and TRBJ1-2, is as follows: GAGVSQSPSNKVTEKGKDVELRCDPISGHTALYWYRQSLGQGLEFLIYFQGNSAPDKSGLPSDRFSAERTGGSVSTLTIQRTQQEDSAVYLCASGSRGRSGYTFGSGTRLTVV.

The chain combines TRBV10-3 with TRBJ2-1. The CDR3 has 11 amino acids. Germline V gives CDR1 ENHRY, CDR2 SYGVKD. CDR3 region: CAISESWEQFF.

V and J are TRBV7-8 and TRBJ2-1; TCRdb reports TRBD2, a call that lacks DNA to check it against. This CDR3 comprises 17 residues. The V gene's germline CDR1 is SGHVS and CDR2 FQNEAQ. The CDR3 is CASSWGGGEPHYNEQFF.

This chain connects TRBV11-1 to TRBJ2-5; TCRdb indicates TRBD1, and absent DNA this call remains unverified. The germline V gene encodes CDR1 SGHAT and CDR2 FQDESV (reference sequence). The CDR3 has 14 amino acids. The CDR3 here is CASSDRDTQGAQYF.

The chain recombines TRBV28 with TRBJ2-3; no DNA is available, so the TRBD2 call from TCRdb remains unchecked. This CDR3 comprises 14 residues. Germline assignment: CDR1 MDHEN and CDR2 SYDVKM. The CDR3 loop reads CASNRLAGVDTQYF.

This rearrangement joins TRBV24-1 to TRBJ2-2; no DNA is available, so the TRBD2 call from TCRdb remains unchecked. Germline V gene data show CDR1 as KGHDR and CDR2 as SFDVKD. This CDR3 spans 19 amino acids. The CDR3 region is CATSEKWARQPANTGELFF.

The chain carries TRBV5-1 and TRBJ1-5; TCRdb names TRBD1, which stays unverified in the absence of DNA. CDR1 and CDR2 (germline): SGHRS, YFSETQ. The CDR3 loop spans 15 amino acids. The CDR3: CASSPGLGPNQPQHF. Based on the CDR3 plus reference TRBV5-1 and TRBJ1-5, the full variable domain is KAGVTQTPRYLIKTRGQQVTLSCSPISGHRSVSWYQQTPGQGLQFLFEYFSETQRNKGNFPGRFSGRQFSNSRSEMNVSTLELGDSALYLCASSPGLGPNQPQHFGDGTRLSIL.

The chain has TRBV24-1 and TRBJ2-1; TCRdb outputs TRBD1, but without DNA this stays unchecked. Germline CDR1 is KGHDR and CDR2 is SFDVKD. CDR3 size: 14 residues. The CDR3 region is CATSAVTGNNEQFF.